A single sample gave rise to the 13 T cell receptor beta chains below, sequenced in a study of T-cell reconstitution after alpha-beta-depleted transplantation in children. Unique molecular identifiers tagged the TCRbeta library. TCRdb reprocessed the PCR reads with MiXCR, giving one entry per CDR3 protein. The sample records about half a million distinct CDR3 sequences, about an eighth being singletons. The specimen was PBMCs from the stem cell graft donor, collected from the stem cell graft. These receptors were taken from a human donor who donated a stem cell graft to a child with combined immunodeficiency.

This rearrangement joins TRBV5-6 to TRBJ2-3; D gene unclear. Germline V gene data show CDR1 as SGHDT and CDR2 as YYEEEE. The CDR3 covers 15 residues. Trimming removed 5 bases at V and 0 bases at J, with 13 bases between. CDR3 in amino acids: CASSPQSYSTDTQYF. The CDR3 nucleotides are TGTGCCAGCAGTCCTCAGAGCTATAGCACAGATACGCAGTATTTT.

This clonotype was seen many times. This chain connects TRBV12-3 or TRBV12-4 to TRBJ2-5, with D unclear. There are 13 residues in the CDR3. V dropped 5 bases and J dropped 4 bases, with 11 bases sitting between them. The CDR3: CASSPSSRETQYF. The CDR3 DNA follows: TGTGCCAGCAGTCCCTCCTCTAGAGAGACCCAGTACTTC.

The sample holds many counts of this clonotype. This chain uses TRBV5-6 with TRBJ1-1; D is ambiguous. Germline CDR1 SGHDT, CDR2 YYEEEE. This CDR3 is built from 15 residues. The V end was cut by 6 bases, the J end by 4 bases, with 19 bases between. The CDR3 loop reads CASIRERAGVTEAFF. CDR3 in DNA: TGTGCCAGCATTAGGGAAAGGGCAGGCGTCACTGAAGCTTTCTTT.

The table lists this clonotype with a few counts. The J gene is TRBJ2-2, the V gene TRBV4-3, with a possible D match to TRBD1 (5 bases). CDR1 and CDR2 (germline): LGHNA, YSLEER. The CDR3 spans 17 residues. The V gene lost 2 bases and the J gene lost 2 bases, with 15 bases spanning the gap. For the CDR3, the DNA is TGCGCCAGCAGCCAACCCCTGGATGGGGCTAACACCGGGGAGCTGTTTTTT. Encoded protein: CASSQPLDGANTGELFF.

This chain links TRBV11-2 with TRBJ2-3; D is uncertain. Trimming cost V 5 bases and J 6 bases, with 12 bases left between them. The length of the CDR3 is 13 residues. In germline, CDR1 is SGHAT, CDR2 FQNNGV. The CDR3 is CASSIFLVDTQYF. For the CDR3, the DNA is TGTGCCAGCAGCATCTTCTTGGTGGATACGCAGTATTTT.

This clonotype was counted at least ten times. The chain has TRBV4-2 and TRBJ2-3, with D tentatively TRBD2 (6 bases). Looked up from germline, CDR1 is LGHNA and CDR2 is YNFKEQ. Trimming pared 1 base from V and 0 bases from J, leaving 14 bases between. CDR3 size: 17 residues. The CDR3: CASSQGDWTTSTDTQYF. CDR3 DNA sequence: TGTGCCAGCAGCCAAGGAGATTGGACTACTAGCACAGATACGCAGTATTTT.

The table lists this clonotype with many counts. CDR3 sequence reads: CASRTRQETNEKLFF. CDR3 sequence (DNA): TGCGCCAGCAGAACAAGACAGGAGACTAATGAAAAACTGTTTTTT. The chain carries TRBV5-1 and TRBJ1-4, with D tentatively TRBD1 (6 bases). The CDR3 sequence is 15 residues long. V was cut by 5 bases and J by 2 bases, with 13 bases left in between. Germline values: CDR1 SGHRS, CDR2 YFSETQ.

This clonotype was found a few times. The rearrangement uses TRBV3-1 and TRBJ1-5; TRBD1 is a possible D gene (5 bases). In germline, CDR1 is LGHDT, CDR2 YNNKEL (reference sequence). The CDR3 has 14 amino acids. Trimming took 3 bases from V and 1 from J, leaving 7 bases between them. For the CDR3, the DNA is TGTGCCAGCAGCCAGGGGACGAGCAATCAGCCCCAGCATTTT. Its translation: CASSQGTSNQPQHF.

This CDR3 reads CASRRTGTSPLHF. The CDR3 DNA reads TGTGCCAGCAGACGGACAGGGACCTCACCCCTCCACTTT. V is TRBV7-2 and J is TRBJ1-6, with TRBD1 matching 8 bases. CDR1 is SGHTA, CDR2 FQGNSA, per germline. The CDR3 sequence is 13 residues long. V gave up 6 bases and J gave up 10 bases; unmatched junction bases: 5.

This clonotype was seen a handful of times. The CDR3 region has the DNA TGCATCGCCCGGGTCAGTTTACTTTCTGGGGCCAACGTCCTGACTTTC. Encoded protein: CIARVSLLSGANVLTF. The V and J genes are TRBV29-1 and TRBJ2-6, with no clear D. Germline lookup yields CDR1 SQVTM and CDR2 ANQGSEA. The CDR3 contains 16 residues.

The CDR3 bases are TGTGCCAGCAGCAAAGGGGAGCCCTTGGAGGGGGCTTTGTACGAGCAGTACTTC. It translates to CASSKGEPLEGALYEQYF. The V call is TRBV21-1, the J call TRBJ2-7; the DNA was not used to check the table's D call, TRBD1. TRBV21-1 is an annotated pseudogene. The CDR3 consists of 18 residues.

The V gene is TRBV12-3 or TRBV12-4, the J gene TRBJ1-1, with D uncertain. The CDR3 runs 12 residues. V gave up 2 bases and J gave up 4 bases, with 5 bases separating them. Written as DNA, the CDR3 is TGTGCCAGCAGTTTAACCAGCACTGAAGCTTTCTTT. The encoded protein is CASSLTSTEAFF.

The V call is TRBV12-3 or TRBV12-4, the J call TRBJ2-3; D may match TRBD1 or TRBD2 (7 bases each). The CDR3 covers 15 residues. V lost 5 bases, J lost 2 bases, and 14 bases lay in between. The CDR3 nucleotides read TGTGCCAGCAGTCGCAGGGGGGGGTTCACAGATACGCAGTATTTT. Encoded protein: CASSRRGGFTDTQYF.